This T cell receptor (beta chain) was identified during a study of regulatory T cells in long-lasting Graves disease. Study-wide findings and caveats: Persistent disease samples used TRBV28, TRBJ1-2 and TRBJ2-5 preferentially.

CDR3 length: 17 amino acids. The germline V gene has CDR1 SGHAT and CDR2 FQNNGV. V gave up 4 bases and J gave up 3 bases; unmatched junction bases: 8. Arm-PCR of CDR3 regions and iRepertoire HTBI primers were the basis on which TCR beta libraries were built. How the authors handled the data: Among the samples, around 60 TRBV and some 13 TRBJ segments were identified. Each CDR3 protein is one row after TCRdb ran MiXCR on the multiplex PCR reads. TCRdb assigned the V and J calls; the authors' analysis was not used. Of a few hundred thousand distinct CDR3 sequences in the sample, roughly a fifth were seen once. About this clonotype itself: Its antigen remains unidentified.

Time point denoted: persistent/refractory GD, antithyroid drugs over 5 years with positive TRAb. There was RNA extracted from PBMCs, and the TCR library was made from it. The TCR was taken from a female donor with Graves disease. Sequencing used peripheral blood mononuclear cells (PBMCs), obtained when the disease was refractory, from a patient treated with antithyroid drugs. The rearrangement links TRBV11-2 to TRBJ2-1; 11 nucleotides agree with TRBD2. CDR3 nucleotides: TGTGCCAGCAGCTCCACCTCGGGACTAGCGGTCTACAATGAGCAGTTCTTC. The encoded protein is CASSSTSGLAVYNEQFF.